This T cell receptor beta chain comes out of a study of blood T cell repertoires in COVID-19. About the research overall: Specimens from acute and convalescent COVID-19 originated in the United States, Italy and Spain. PBMCs, B-cell-depleted T cells, or T cells provided the cDNA or gDNA that made up the material.

Original data processing: Amplified reference gene primers provided the basis for estimating nucleated cell counts. Generated by immunoSEQ multiplex PCR, the TCRdb table keeps only in-frame clones and is missing some. The DNA was the basis for D and trimming; V, J and clone size are from that table. The table has under 250,000 clones, nearly 90% seen once. The CDR3 covers 17 residues. Germline V gene sequence: CDR1 MNHNY, CDR2 SVGAGI (reference sequence). Trimming shortened V by 5 bases and J by 0 bases, and 17 bases separated the two germline ends. This sequence joins TRBV6-6 and TRBJ1-3, with D tentatively TRBD1 (6 bases). Sequences were obtained from peripheral blood. The sequence derives from a man between 18 and 35 years old with active or convalescent COVID-19. CDR3 in amino acids: CASSQLDSVSSGNTIYF. In nucleotides, the CDR3 is TGTGCCAGCAGTCAACTGGACAGCGTTAGCTCTGGAAACACCATATATTTT.